This T cell receptor beta chain was sequenced for a study of Tregs in tolerant kidney transplant recipients. The nonmyeloablative bone marrow transplants came from related graft donors, with transient mixed chimerism. The study's findings and limits: Changing PCR primers prevented nucleotide comparison between some patients' samples. Biological reproducibility was not directly addressed in this study. Donor-specific Treg expansion exceeded global Treg expansion in tolerant patients, suggesting antigen drive.

The CDR3 covers 15 residues. With V trimmed by 4 bases and J by 5 bases, 5 bases remained unmatched. The germline gives CDR1 MNHEY, CDR2 SMNVEV (reference sequence). Of note for this clone: Its antigen is not known.

The assay was immunoSEQ multiplex PCR, and TCRdb's table has in-frame clones only and misses some. The sample has 80,000 or so clones; 91% are singletons. The V gene is TRBV27, the J gene TRBJ2-5, with 12 bases lining up with TRBD2. The sequence was obtained from a human patient who received a combined kidney and bone marrow transplant. The T cells may come from the graft donor. The sequenced sample was CD4+ T cells from blood (PBMCs), obtained 24 months after the transplant. The CDR3 DNA sequence: TGTGCCAGCAGTTCTAGCGGGAGGGCCCCGGAGACCCAGTACTTC. Protein product: CASSSSGRAPETQYF.